This T cell receptor (beta chain) is from a study of identical twins. Study-level points and caveats: Invariant MAIT and iNKT cells may have partly biased zero-insertion analyses. Out-of-frame alpha sequences common to twins exhibited a surplus of low generation probability.

This CDR3 spans 15 amino acids. Germline CDR1 and CDR2: SGDLS and YYNGEE. Trimming took 0 bases from V and 1 from J, leaving 8 bases between them. This clonotype has only a few counts. The antigen is undetermined. Template switching introduced a universal primer site, and the cDNA bore unique molecular identifiers. In TCRdb, the 5' RACE reads were re-called with MiXCR into one record per CDR3 protein. Here the sample spans about 550,000 distinct CDR3 sequences, about a fifth being singletons. These data were likewise used in another study, on yellow fever vaccine responses in identical twins. From that study: Twins' T cell vaccine responses reportedly looked partly convergent, partly personalized.

The TCR comes from a young woman in good health. This chain uses TRBV9 with TRBJ2-1, with D unresolved. Material for sequencing was CD4+ T cells sorted from blood. CDR3 protein: CASSVASSSYNEQFF. The CDR3 region has the DNA TGTGCCAGCAGCGTAGCATCCAGTTCCTACAATGAGCAGTTCTTC.